This passage covers 31 T cell receptor beta chains from one sample sequenced in a study of blood T cells in healthy people across ages. For the second PCR, which ran for about 7 to 11 cycles, a sample-barcoded 5' primer and a J-beta primer mix were used. MiXCR, run by TCRdb on the 5' RACE reads, gives a single entry per CDR3 protein. The profile shows more than 700,000 distinct CDR3 sequences, about 55% of them singletons. Sequencing was done on a sample of blood. The receptor set was obtained from a man older than 75 in good health.

The rearrangement uses TRBV10-3 and TRBJ2-1; the D is unclear. The CDR3 length is 14 residues. The V and J ends lost 0 bases and 2 bases respectively, with 5 bases between them. CDR1 and CDR2 from the germline V gene are ENHRY and SYGVKD. The CDR3 DNA is TGTGCCATCAGTGAGTCTCGACCCTACAATGAGCAGTTCTTC. Translation gives CAISESRPYNEQFF.

This chain uses TRBV9 with TRBJ2-3, with TRBD2 matching over 9 bases. In germline, CDR1 is SGDLS, CDR2 YYNGEE. V trimming: 0 bases; J trimming: 14 bases; junction bases outside the gene matches: 25. The CDR3 contains 19 residues. The CDR3 coding sequence is TGTGCCAGCAGCGTAGGCCCAATTTTTAGCGGGAGAGAGCCCGGATACGCGTATTTT. It codes for CASSVGPIFSGREPGYAYF. Based on the CDR3 plus reference TRBV9 and TRBJ2-3, the full variable domain is DSGVTQTPKHLITATGQRVTLRCSPRSGDLSVYWYQQSLDQGLQFLIQYYNGEERAKGNILERFSAQQFPDLHSELNLSSLELGDSALYFCASSVGPIFSGREPGYAYFGPGTRLTVL.

The rearrangement uses TRBV2 and TRBJ2-3; 7 positions agree with TRBD2. Germline V gives CDR1 SNHLY, CDR2 FYNNEI. Trimming at V came to 6 bases and at J to 1 base, leaving 7 bases not matched to a gene. The CDR3 runs to 15 residues. For the CDR3, the DNA is TGTGCCAGCAGCCGAGCGGGAATCGGCACAGATACGCAGTATTTT. Its translation is CASSRAGIGTDTQYF. The whole variable domain, filled in from reference TRBV2 and TRBJ2-3, reads EPEVTQTPSHQVTQMGQEVILRCVPISNHLYFYWYRQILGQKVEFLVSFYNNEISEKSEIFDDQFSVERPDGSNFTLKIRSTKLEDSAMYFCASSRAGIGTDTQYFGPGTRLTVL.

This clonotype was counted a few times. The V and J genes are TRBV3-1 and TRBJ1-1, with D possibly TRBD1 on 6 matching bases. Trimming pared 3 bases from V and 5 bases from J, leaving 10 bases between. This CDR3 comprises 13 residues. Per the germline V gene, CDR1 is LGHDT and CDR2 is YNNKEL (reference sequence). The CDR3 DNA reads as TGTGCCAGCAGCCAGTTGGGGACAACTGAAGCTTTCTTT. Translated, it gives CASSQLGTTEAFF.

In its sample, this clonotype was seen once. The junction departs from germline at one end; a sequencing error may be responsible. The V call is TRBV12-3 or TRBV12-4, the J call TRBJ2-3, with D possibly being TRBD2 (5 bases). CDR3 length equals 14 residues. The CDR3, as DNA: TGTGCCAGCAGTAGCACCGTGGGAGCAGATATGCAGTATTTT. Amino acid sequence: CASSSTVGADMQYF.

V gene TRBV6-1 combines with J gene TRBJ2-3; D unclear. The germline V gene has CDR1 MNHNS and CDR2 SASEGT. V dropped 1 base and J dropped 4 bases, with 18 bases sitting between them. The CDR3 contains 17 residues. The CDR3 sequence: CASSEVLAGVFSDTQYF. The CDR3 bases are TGTGCCAGCAGTGAAGTCTTGGCCGGAGTATTCTCAGATACGCAGTATTTT.

This chain joins TRBV3-1 and TRBJ2-3; maybe TRBD2 (6 bases). This CDR3 comprises 14 residues. Looked up from germline, CDR1 is LGHDT and CDR2 is YNNKEL (reference sequence). The V end was cut by 2 bases, the J end by 14 bases, with 20 bases between. CDR3 coding DNA: TGTGCCAGCAGCCAAAACCAGCCCGGGAGATACGCGTATTTT. Translation: CASSQNQPGRYAYF.

V usage is TRBV9 and J usage is TRBJ2-1; TRBD2 might be the D (5 bases). In germline, CDR1 is SGDLS, CDR2 YYNGEE. The CDR3 is made up of 16 amino acids. The ends were cut back, 3 bases at V and 5 bases at J, with 18 bases in the middle. DNA for the CDR3: TGTGCCAGCAGCGAGATCGATGGACTCCAGGACAATGAGCAGTTCTTC. Its protein is CASSEIDGLQDNEQFF.

This rearrangement joins TRBV4-1 to TRBJ2-1; 12 bases are a match to TRBD2. V gave up 0 bases and J gave up 6 bases; unmatched junction bases: 6. Germline V CDR1 and CDR2: MGHRA, YSYEKL. This CDR3 comprises 17 residues. The CDR3 coding sequence is TGCGCCAGCAGCCAAGACCCTAGCGGGAGGGCCCTCAATGAGCAGTTCTTC. It encodes CASSQDPSGRALNEQFF.

Here the CDR3 DNA reads TGTGCCAGCAGTCCCAGGAGGGGGGACCCTCAATGGGATACGCAGTATTTT. Translating gives CASSPRRGDPQWDTQYF. This chain joins TRBV6-2 or TRBV6-3 and TRBJ2-3; D may match TRBD1 or TRBD2 (6 bases each). Germline-derived CDR1 and CDR2 are MNHEY and SVGEGT. The CDR3 spans 17 residues. Trimming pared 5 bases from V and 6 bases from J, leaving 24 bases between.

This chain uses TRBV9 with TRBJ2-1; D call uncertain. Per germline, CDR1 SGDLS and CDR2 YYNGEE. The CDR3 covers 16 residues. Trimming left V 4 bases short and J 0 bases short, with 14 bases between. This chain's CDR3 is CASSPTDGSSYNEQFF. Written as DNA, the CDR3 is TGTGCCAGCAGCCCTACGGACGGCAGCTCCTACAATGAGCAGTTCTTC. The variable domain in full, with the rest retrieved from reference TRBV9 and TRBJ2-1, is DSGVTQTPKHLITATGQRVTLRCSPRSGDLSVYWYQQSLDQGLQFLIQYYNGEERAKGNILERFSAQQFPDLHSELNLSSLELGDSALYFCASSPTDGSSYNEQFFGPGTRLTVL.

This chain links TRBV18 with TRBJ1-2; no reliable D call. The germline V and J ends were trimmed by 1 base and 8 bases, with 17 bases remaining between them. CDR3 size: 15 residues. Germline V lookup: CDR1 KGHSH, CDR2 LQKENI. The CDR3 DNA follows: TGTGCCAGCTCACCACTATCTGTTTCTATCGAGGGCTACACCTTC. Amino acids: CASSPLSVSIEGYTF.

This clonotype was recorded a few times. The chain employs TRBV7-9 and TRBJ2-4, with TRBD1 identical over 10 bases. With the DNA end fitting TRBJ2-7 better, the J assignment may be wrong. Germline CDR1 SEHNR, CDR2 FQNEAQ (reference sequence). This CDR3 has 15 residues. CDR3 bases: TGTGCCAGCAGCTTAGCGGCCGGGACAGGGGTCGAGCAGTACTTC. Protein: CASSLAAGTGVEQYF.

The chain couples TRBV9 to TRBJ2-7; weak D call: TRBD2 (5 bases). This CDR3 spans 15 amino acids. Per the germline V gene, CDR1 is SGDLS and CDR2 is YYNGEE. V lost 0 bases and J lost 3, with 13 bases in between. In DNA form, the CDR3 reads TGTGCCAGCAGCGTAGCGAACGGGAACAACTACGAGCAGTACTTC. Its translation: CASSVANGNNYEQYF.

This chain's CDR3 is CASSVLAGVISGNEQFF. Written as DNA, the CDR3 is TGTGCCAGCAGCGTCCTAGCGGGAGTAATTAGTGGGAATGAGCAGTTCTTC. The chain uses TRBV9 and TRBJ2-1; 10 bases match TRBD2. Germline-derived CDR1 and CDR2 are SGDLS and YYNGEE. The CDR3 covers 17 residues. After removal of 2 bases from V and 7 bases from J, the junction contained 12 bases not matched to a gene.

The chain uses TRBV25-1 and TRBJ1-1; possibly TRBD1 for D (5 bases). The CDR3 is 14 amino acids. V gave up 4 bases and J gave up 6 bases, with 15 bases separating them. Germline V gives CDR1 MGHDK, CDR2 SYGVNS. The CDR3 protein is CASSGAGFPPEAFF. The CDR3 DNA reads as TGTGCCAGCAGTGGGGCAGGGTTCCCCCCTGAAGCTTTCTTT.

As for this clonotype: A junction end diverges from the germline sequence, so it may reflect a read error. This chain uses TRBV7-9 with TRBJ2-3; 12 nucleotides line up with TRBD2. The germline V gene has CDR1 SEHNR and CDR2 FQNEAQ (reference sequence). This CDR3 is 17 amino acids long. DNA for the CDR3: TGTGTCAGCAGCTTAGCGGCCCTAGCGGGAGGGGACAGATACGCGTATTTT. This codes for CVSSLAALAGGDRYAYF.

The gene calls are TRBV6-1 and TRBJ1-1; 8 bases are a match to TRBD1. The V and J ends lost 5 bases and 6 bases, in that order; junction bases with no gene match: 8. This CDR3 is 14 amino acids long. The germline CDR1 and CDR2 sequences are MNHNS and SASEGT. Here the CDR3 DNA reads TGTGCCAGCAGTACGAGGACAGGGATGGCTGAAGCTTTCTTT. Translating it yields CASSTRTGMAEAFF.

The rearrangement links TRBV24-1 to TRBJ2-7, with 12 nucleotides matching TRBD2. Germline V lookup: CDR1 KGHDR, CDR2 SFDVKD. The ends lost 7 bases at V and 7 bases at J; junction bases unmatched: 4. This CDR3 is built from 13 residues. Here the CDR3 reads CATRTSGSREQYF. The DNA for the CDR3 is TGTGCCACCAGGACTAGCGGGAGCCGGGAGCAGTACTTC.

This sequence joins TRBV4-2 and TRBJ1-5, with a weak D call TRBD1 (6 bases). Between the trimmed V and J ends, which lost 0 bases and 4 bases, there was a span of 13 bases. This CDR3 contains 16 residues. Per germline, CDR1 LGHNA and CDR2 YNFKEQ. CDR3 loop: CASSQDSGQRNQPQHF. The CDR3 nucleotides are TGTGCCAGCAGCCAAGATTCAGGACAGAGAAATCAGCCCCAGCATTTT.

On this clonotype itself: Being one base from a much bigger clone, this may be a read error. The chain recombines TRBV10-3 with TRBJ1-1; TRBD1 might be the D (6 bases). The CDR3 spans 13 residues. From germline, CDR1 is ENHRY and CDR2 SYGVKD. The V and J ends lost 10 bases and 4 bases respectively, with 16 bases between them. CDR3 sequence (DNA): TGTGCCAGTGCCCCAGGGGCGGTCACTGAAGCTTTCTTT. Amino acid sequence: CASAPGAVTEAFF.

CDR3 DNA: TGTGCCAGCAGTCTAGGGCCCCCGGCCCAGCATTTT. Translating it yields CASSLGPPAQHF. The V gene is TRBV28, the J gene TRBJ1-5; no definite D call. Deletions cut 5 bases from V and 11 bases from J, with 13 bases between. CDR1 is MDHEN and CDR2 is SYDVKM in the germline V gene. The CDR3 totals 12 residues.

This chain links TRBV6-5 with TRBJ1-1, with D possibly being TRBD1 (6 bases). The germline gives CDR1 MNHEY, CDR2 SVGAGI. V gave up 7 bases and J gave up 1 base, with 16 bases separating them. The CDR3 runs 15 residues. The CDR3 is CASIQNGQSNTEAFF. Here the CDR3 DNA reads TGTGCCAGCATCCAAAACGGACAGTCGAACACTGAAGCTTTCTTT.

The rearrangement links TRBV5-1 to TRBJ1-2, with D possibly TRBD1 on 5 matching bases. The CDR3 covers 15 residues. Germline CDR1 and CDR2: SGHRS and YFSETQ. V dropped 4 bases and J dropped 0 bases, with 13 bases sitting between them. CDR3 residues: CASSGGLLANYGYTF. CDR3 sequence (DNA): TGCGCCAGCAGCGGGGGACTCTTGGCTAACTATGGCTACACCTTC.

The rearrangement joins TRBV27 to TRBJ1-6; TRBD1 agrees at 11 bases. Germline CDR1 reads MNHEY; CDR2 reads SMNVEV (reference sequence). The CDR3 is made up of 18 amino acids. J was trimmed by 7 bases and V by 6 bases; bases with no gene match: 14. CDR3 in DNA: TGTGCCAGCAGCCGCGGACAGGGGGCATTATCGTTGAATTCACCCCTCCACTTT. It translates to CASSRGQGALSLNSPLHF.

J is TRBJ2-1 and V is TRBV6-5, with TRBD2 matching 7 bases. The CDR3 has 13 residues. With 8 bases clipped from V and 12 bases from J, the junction kept 13 bases outside the gene matches. Germline CDR1 reads MNHEY; CDR2 reads SVGAGI. As DNA, the CDR3 is TGTGCCAGCTCCGCGGGAGAGGGAGTGGGGCAGTTCTTC. It yields the protein CASSAGEGVGQFF.

In this sample, this clonotype turned up many times. The chain couples TRBV20-1 to TRBJ1-6; TRBD1 matches at 7 bases. CDR3 length: 14 amino acids. Trimming at V came to 6 bases and at J to 6 bases, leaving 8 bases not matched to a gene. The germline CDR1 and CDR2 sequences are DFQATT and SNEGSKA (reference sequence). CDR3 sequence (DNA): TGCAGTGCCCCTGAGGGACAGTTTAATTCACCCCTCCACTTT. Its translation is CSAPEGQFNSPLHF.

This clonotype was observed a handful of times. The J gene is TRBJ2-5, the V gene TRBV20-1; D possibly uses TRBD1 or TRBD2 (5 bases each). V lost 1 base and J lost 3, with 21 bases in between. Germline-derived CDR1 and CDR2 are DFQATT and SNEGSKA (reference sequence). The length of the CDR3 is 17 residues. CDR3 nucleotides: TGCAGTGCTAGAGGAGGGGTGGGCACAGGAACAAAAGAGACCCAGTACTTC. This gives the protein CSARGGVGTGTKETQYF.

The V gene is TRBV12-3 or TRBV12-4, the J gene TRBJ1-5, with a weak D call TRBD1 (6 bases). V dropped 8 bases and J dropped 3 bases, with 11 bases sitting between them. There are 13 residues in the CDR3. DNA of the CDR3: TGTGCCAGCCACCGGGACAACAATCAGCCCCAGCATTTT. Translation gives CASHRDNNQPQHF.

This clonotype was counted between two and nine times. The genes are TRBV28 and TRBJ2-1, with a weak D call TRBD1 (5 bases). From germline, CDR1 is MDHEN and CDR2 SYDVKM. The CDR3 sequence is 16 residues long. Trimming stripped 6 bases from V and 0 bases from J, with 15 bases between. The DNA for the CDR3 is TGTGCCAGCAGGACCTACAGGTTTACCTCCTACAATGAGCAGTTCTTC. Its translation is CASRTYRFTSYNEQFF. Drawing the rest from reference TRBV28 and TRBJ2-1, the complete variable domain is DVKVTQSSRYLVKRTGEKVFLECVQDMDHENMFWYRQDPGLGLRLIYFSYDVKMKEKGDIPEGYSVSREKKERFSLILESASTNQTSMYLCASRTYRFTSYNEQFFGPGTRLTVL.

The chain employs TRBV29-1 and TRBJ2-3; 9 bases are a match to TRBD2. The germline CDR1 and CDR2 sequences are SQVTM and ANQGSEA. The CDR3 spans 12 residues. J gave up 14 bases and V 7 bases, and 13 bases lay outside the gene matches. The CDR3 DNA follows: TGCAGCGCCCGGACTAGCGACAGATACGCGTATTTT. Translation gives CSARTSDRYAYF.